This T cell receptor beta chain was identified during a study of Graves' ophthalmopathy and Graves' hyperthyroidism. This clonotype was seen many times. The antigen is not known. The TCR beta CDR3 regions underwent amplification from RNA transcripts. HTBI primers were used in a first-round RT-PCR, which preceded a second-round multiplex PCR. TCRdb re-called the multiplex PCR reads with MiXCR, one entry per CDR3 protein. The repertoire holds about 410,000 distinct CDR3 sequences, with 15% to 20% as singletons. CDR3 size: 15 residues. Trimming cost V 0 bases and J 0 bases, with 9 bases left between them. CDR1 and CDR2 from the germline V gene are SGDLS and YYNGEE. Moderate-to-severe activity, CAS ≥3, NOSPECS ≥4 and a duration under 3 months were seen in donors with ophthalmopathy. Certain patients were not enrolled. These were patients with other autoimmune diseases, uncontrolled infections, pregnancy or lactation. Fresh peripheral blood, around 9.3 ml, was the PBMC source.

Findings and limits, study-wide: Most expanded clonotypes in thyroid above 0.001 frequency also showed up in blood.

This sequence joins TRBV9 and TRBJ1-1; no clear D gene. The source is a woman between 18 and 29 years old with Graves' ophthalmopathy. Sequencing was performed on peripheral blood. DNA of the CDR3: TGTGCCAGCAGCGTAGGAGGCAATATGAACACTGAAGCTTTCTTT. This gives the protein CASSVGGNMNTEAFF.